These 18 T cell receptor beta chains came from one sample sequenced in a study of T cells after yellow fever vaccination. TCRdb itself ran the 5' RACE reads through MiXCR, one entry per CDR3 protein. Of under 550,000 distinct CDR3 sequences listed, 20% to 25% are singletons. The material was PBMCs, obtained approximately 22 days after the first yellow fever vaccination. These receptors were obtained from a man aged 18 to 30 who received the YFV17D yellow fever vaccine.

The chain uses TRBV6-1 and TRBJ2-7; D gene unclear. The CDR3 runs to 12 residues. V was cut by 1 base and J by 3 bases, with 4 bases left in between. CDR1 and CDR2 from the germline V gene are MNHNS and SASEGT. The CDR3 sequence is CASSEGYYEQYV. For the CDR3, the DNA is TGTGCCAGCAGTGAAGGCTACTACGAGCAGTACGTC.

This clonotype came up a few times. The V and J genes are TRBV5-1 and TRBJ2-1; tentatively, D is TRBD2 (5 bases). Germline CDR1 is SGHRS and CDR2 is YFSETQ. V was cut by 4 bases and J by 4 bases, with 12 bases left in between. The CDR3 is 14 amino acids. In DNA form, the CDR3 reads TGCGCCAGCAGCGACCTGGGCGGGTACAATGAGCAGTTCTTC. Encoded protein: CASSDLGGYNEQFF.

This clonotype has just a few counts. This sequence joins TRBV7-9 and TRBJ2-7, with D possibly being TRBD1 or TRBD2 (5 bases each). This CDR3 comprises 14 residues. Germline V lookup: CDR1 SEHNR, CDR2 FQNEAQ (reference sequence). The V end lost 3 bases, the J end lost 2 bases, and 11 bases lay between the germline ends. This CDR3 is CASSLRSGPYEQYF. The CDR3 nucleotides read TGTGCCAGCAGCTTGCGTTCGGGGCCCTACGAGCAGTACTTC.

The rearrangement joins TRBV7-9 to TRBJ2-3; D uncertain. The CDR3 spans 10 residues. The V gene's germline CDR1 is SEHNR and CDR2 FQNEAQ (reference sequence). V lost 7 bases to trimming and J lost 7 bases, with 6 bases between them. CDR3 sequence: CASNSYTQYF. The CDR3 DNA is TGTGCCAGCAACTCGTATACGCAGTATTTT.

This clonotype has a handful of counts. The rearrangement uses TRBV5-1 and TRBJ1-1; D is unclear. In germline, CDR1 is SGHRS, CDR2 YFSETQ. The V and J ends lost 1 base and 5 bases respectively, with 15 bases between them. The CDR3 totals 15 residues. Here the CDR3 reads CASSLQDMVRTEAFF. The CDR3 coding sequence is TGCGCCAGCAGCTTGCAGGATATGGTTCGGACTGAAGCTTTCTTT.

In this sample, this clonotype turned up many times. The chain couples TRBV7-9 to TRBJ2-1; no clear D gene. Trimming removed 4 bases from V and 7 bases from J, with 17 bases in between. This CDR3 is 15 amino acids long. Germline lookup yields CDR1 SEHNR and CDR2 FQNEAQ (reference sequence). CDR3 DNA: TGTGCCAGCAGCTCCCCGGGCGCTTTTGCAAATGAGCAGTTCTTC. This sequence encodes CASSSPGAFANEQFF.

CDR3 residues: CASKVLAGGADTQYF. The CDR3 region has the DNA TGTGCCAGCAAAGTACTAGCGGGGGGGGCAGATACGCAGTATTTT. The genes are TRBV12-3 or TRBV12-4 and TRBJ2-3; 13 bases fit TRBD2. CDR3 length: 15 amino acids. V lost 7 bases, J lost 4 bases, and 5 bases stayed unmatched.

This clonotype was recorded many times. The chain employs TRBV5-1 and TRBJ2-2, with D perhaps TRBD2 (6 bases). Germline CDR1 reads SGHRS; CDR2 reads YFSETQ. V gave up 2 bases and J gave up 2 bases, with 7 bases separating them. The CDR3 runs to 14 residues. CDR3: CASSLGTNTGELFF. In nucleotides, the CDR3 is TGCGCCAGCAGCTTAGGGACTAACACCGGGGAGCTGTTTTTT.

This chain joins TRBV28 and TRBJ2-7; TRBD1 is a possible D gene (6 bases). CDR1 is MDHEN and CDR2 is SYDVKM in the germline V gene. The CDR3 is 14 amino acids. Trimming left V 5 bases short and J 2 bases short, with 13 bases between. The CDR3 nucleotides are TGTGCCAGCAGTGACCTCAGGGGCCCCTACGAGCAGTACGTC. This translates into CASSDLRGPYEQYV.

This clonotype was detected a few times. The V gene is TRBV11-1, the J gene TRBJ2-7; maybe TRBD2 (5 bases). Germline V lookup: CDR1 SGHAT, CDR2 FQDESV (reference sequence). Trimming took 6 bases from V and 6 from J, leaving 21 bases between them. The CDR3 is 15 amino acids. CDR3 protein: CASSPGLVGRSEQYF. Here the CDR3 DNA reads TGTGCCAGCAGTCCAGGACTGGTGGGCCGTAGCGAGCAGTACTTC.

This clonotype was seen a few times. CDR3 sequence: CASSPELAIQETQYF. As DNA, the CDR3 is TGTGCCAGCTCACCCGAACTAGCGATCCAAGAGACCCAGTACTTC. The rearrangement links TRBV18 to TRBJ2-5; 7 bases fit TRBD2. Germline assignment: CDR1 KGHSH and CDR2 LQKENI. The J segment lost 1 base and the V segment lost 3 bases, leaving 5 bases of the junction unmatched. The CDR3 is 15 amino acids.

This clonotype was recorded a few times. The chain employs TRBV15 and TRBJ2-7; D unresolved. Trimming stripped 1 base from V and 6 bases from J, with 7 bases between. CDR3 length: 12 amino acids. Germline V lookup: CDR1 LNHNV, CDR2 YYDKDF (reference sequence). This CDR3 is CATSRVPGEQYF. The DNA for the CDR3 is TGTGCCACCAGCAGAGTCCCGGGCGAGCAGTACTTC.

This clonotype has a handful of counts. The rearrangement joins TRBV4-2 to TRBJ2-3; possible D gene TRBD2, 7 bases. Germline V CDR1 and CDR2: LGHNA, YNFKEQ. The CDR3 has 16 amino acids. V was shortened by 0 bases and J by 6 bases, with 16 bases between the two germline ends. CDR3 in amino acids: CASSQDRGGASDTQYF. For the CDR3, the DNA is TGTGCCAGCAGCCAAGATCGTGGGGGGGCCAGCGATACGCAGTATTTT.

The chain is built from TRBV18 and TRBJ1-5; the D gene is possibly TRBD1 (6 bases). CDR3 length: 15 residues. Germline values: CDR1 KGHSH, CDR2 LQKENI. Trimming took off 4 bases at V and 0 bases at J, with 10 bases between the two ends. CDR3 sequence (DNA): TGTGCCAGCTCACTAGGACAGAATAGCAATCAGCCCCAGCATTTT. Its protein product is CASSLGQNSNQPQHF. The whole variable domain, remainder taken from reference TRBV18 and TRBJ1-5, is NAGVMQNPRHLVRRRGQEARLRCSPMKGHSHVYWYRQLPEEGLKFMVYLQKENIIDESGMPKERFSAEFPKEGPSILRIQQVVRGDSAAYFCASSLGQNSNQPQHFGDGTRLSIL.

This clonotype was seen repeatedly, ten times or more. The genes are TRBV7-2 and TRBJ2-2; D call uncertain. This CDR3 is built from 16 residues. Germline V CDR1 and CDR2: SGHTA, FQGNSA. Trimming pared 7 bases from V and 0 bases from J, leaving 15 bases between. CDR3 DNA: TGTGCCAGCAACGCCGACGAATATTCGAACACCGGGGAGCTGTTTTTT. As protein: CASNADEYSNTGELFF.

The rearrangement links TRBV11-1 to TRBJ2-2; 7 nucleotides line up with TRBD1. CDR3 size: 19 residues. Trimming took 4 bases from V and 3 from J; bases not matched to a gene: 17. Germline values: CDR1 SGHAT, CDR2 FQDESV (reference sequence). In DNA, the CDR3 is TGTGCCAGCAGCTCAACCTCCTTCCGGGACAGCCCCCACACCGGGGAGCTGTTTTTT. Amino acid sequence: CASSSTSFRDSPHTGELFF.

The chain is built from TRBV6-5 and TRBJ1-1; D is ambiguous. The CDR3 has 14 residues. The germline CDR1 and CDR2 sequences are MNHEY and SVGAGI. Trimming took 1 base from V and 4 from J, leaving 10 bases between them. CDR3 residues: CASSYFWGGTEAFF. The CDR3 DNA is TGTGCCAGCAGTTACTTTTGGGGAGGCACTGAAGCTTTCTTT.

The chain combines TRBV7-3 with TRBJ2-2, with D tentatively TRBD1 (5 bases). Deletions cut 5 bases from V and 0 bases from J, with 13 bases between. This CDR3 spans 16 amino acids. Looked up from germline, CDR1 is SGHTA and CDR2 is FQGTGA. The CDR3 loop is CASSPPPGTNTGELFF. As DNA, the CDR3 is TGTGCCAGCAGCCCGCCCCCAGGGACGAACACCGGGGAGCTGTTTTTT.